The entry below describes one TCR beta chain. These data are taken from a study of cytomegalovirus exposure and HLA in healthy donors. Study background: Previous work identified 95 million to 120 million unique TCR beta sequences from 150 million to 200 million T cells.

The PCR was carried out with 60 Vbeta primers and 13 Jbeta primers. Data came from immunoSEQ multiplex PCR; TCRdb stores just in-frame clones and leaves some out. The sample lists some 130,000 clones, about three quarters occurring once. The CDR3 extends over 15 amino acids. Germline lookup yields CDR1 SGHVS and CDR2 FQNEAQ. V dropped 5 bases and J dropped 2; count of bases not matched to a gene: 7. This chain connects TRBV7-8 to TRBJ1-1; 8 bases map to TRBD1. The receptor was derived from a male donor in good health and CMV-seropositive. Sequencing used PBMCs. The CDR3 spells CASSQWTGQNTEAFF. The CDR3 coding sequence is TGTGCCAGCAGCCAGTGGACAGGGCAAAACACTGAAGCTTTCTTT.